One and the same sample provided the 10 T cell receptor beta chains below, sequenced in a study of T-cell reconstitution after alpha-beta-depleted transplantation in children. The TCRbeta library incorporated unique molecular identifiers. Via MiXCR, TCRdb re-called the PCR reads, giving one row per CDR3 protein. This table has about 350,000 distinct CDR3 sequences, approximately 12% appearing once. Sequencing used PBMCs, obtained from the stem cell graft. These receptors were collected from a human donor who donated a stem cell graft to a child with Fanconi anemia.

This clonotype was observed at least ten times. J is TRBJ2-7 and V is TRBV18; D may correspond to TRBD1 or TRBD2 (5 bases each). The CDR3 runs to 16 residues. Germline CDR1 and CDR2: KGHSH and LQKENI. Deletions cut 0 bases from V and 5 bases from J, with 17 bases between. CDR3 region: CASSPPGRDVPDEQYF. Written as DNA, the CDR3 is TGTGCCAGCTCACCACCGGGCAGGGACGTACCGGACGAGCAGTACTTC.

This clonotype was seen only a few times. The chain combines TRBV11-1 with TRBJ2-7; D might be TRBD1 (6 bases). The V gene's germline CDR1 is SGHAT and CDR2 FQDESV (reference sequence). The ends were cut back, 4 bases at V and 0 bases at J, with 22 bases in the middle. The CDR3 is 18 amino acids. In nucleotides, the CDR3 is TGTGCCAGCAGCTCGATGGGACAACTCCAGTTCAACTCCTACGAGCAGTACTTC. This gives the protein CASSSMGQLQFNSYEQYF.

This clonotype was observed a handful of times. The chain couples TRBV6-1 to TRBJ2-7; the D gene is possibly TRBD1 (5 bases). V shed 3 bases and J shed 4 bases, with 7 bases lying between them. The germline CDR1 and CDR2 sequences are MNHNS and SASEGT. The CDR3 loop spans 12 amino acids. The CDR3 DNA reads TGTGCCAGCAGTGACAGGGTTTACGAGCAGTACGTC. Translated, it gives CASSDRVYEQYV.

This clonotype was counted only a few times. V gene TRBV29-1 combines with J gene TRBJ1-1; tentative D call: TRBD1 (6 bases). In germline, CDR1 is SQVTM, CDR2 ANQGSEA. V was pared by 6 bases and J by 1 base, with 15 bases between. The CDR3 sequence is 14 residues long. The CDR3 nucleotides read TGCAGCGTCAAAGGGGGAATGGGGAACACTGAAGCTTTCTTT. Translated, it gives CSVKGGMGNTEAFF.

The rearrangement joins TRBV3-1 to TRBJ2-1; 8 bases fit TRBD2. CDR3 length: 17 amino acids. The germline CDR1 and CDR2 sequences are LGHDT and YNNKEL (reference sequence). The ends lost 1 base at V and 2 bases at J; junction bases unmatched: 7. The CDR3 DNA reads TGTGCCAGCAGCCAAGTTCCGCGGGGGGTACCCTACAATGAGCAGTTCTTC. It is translated as CASSQVPRGVPYNEQFF.

In its sample, this clonotype was seen many times. This chain links TRBV28 with TRBJ1-2; D not resolved. The V gene's germline CDR1 is MDHEN and CDR2 SYDVKM. Trimming took off 6 bases at V and 4 bases at J, with 12 bases between the two ends. The CDR3 has 13 residues. This chain's CDR3 is CASSSLGPYGYTF. DNA for the CDR3: TGTGCCAGCAGCTCCCTCGGACCCTATGGCTACACCTTC.

This clonotype was seen a few times. This chain links TRBV7-2 with TRBJ1-1; 8 bases map to TRBD1. The germline CDR1 and CDR2 sequences are SGHTA and FQGNSA. After removal of 3 bases from V and 7 bases from J, the junction contained 4 bases not matched to a gene. CDR3 length equals 13 residues. Here the CDR3 DNA reads TGTGCCAGCAGCTTCGACAGGGGAGGTGAAGCTTTCTTT. Translation: CASSFDRGGEAFF.

The V gene is TRBV4-3, the J gene TRBJ2-6; the D gene is possibly TRBD2 (5 bases). V was shortened by 2 bases and J by 4 bases, with 12 bases between the two germline ends. Per germline, CDR1 LGHNA and CDR2 YSLEER. The CDR3 runs 16 residues. CDR3 bases: TGCGCCAGCAGCCAACTAGAGGGAACAGGGGCCAACGTCCTGACTTTC. Protein: CASSQLEGTGANVLTF.

V is TRBV18 and J is TRBJ2-2, with 12 bases identical to TRBD2. Per the germline V gene, CDR1 is KGHSH and CDR2 is LQKENI. The CDR3 has 18 residues. After removal of 5 bases from V and 0 bases from J, the junction contained 7 bases not matched to a gene. CDR3 residues: CASSAVLAGGSNTGELFF. In DNA form, the CDR3 reads TGTGCCAGCTCAGCCGTACTAGCGGGGGGCTCGAACACCGGGGAGCTGTTTTTT.

This clonotype was detected only a few times. The chain links TRBV20-1 to TRBJ1-5, with D perhaps matching TRBD1 (5 bases). V was trimmed by 3 bases and J by 5 bases, leaving 17 bases between them. The CDR3 covers 15 residues. Germline assignment: CDR1 DFQATT and CDR2 SNEGSKA (reference sequence). The CDR3 DNA sequence: TGCAGTGCTAGCCAGGGAGGGAGGTCGGATCAGCCCCAGCATTTT. This gives the protein CSASQGGRSDQPQHF.